These T cell receptor beta chains were read from a single sample in a study of vaccination effects on CD4 cells after COVID-19. These receptors lack a known antigen. The table came from immunoSEQ multiplex PCR; TCRdb's copy has only in-frame clones and leaves some out. The table records some 14,000 clones, around 76% of them present only once. Sequences were derived from CD4+ T cells from PBMCs cultured with HCoV-229E spike peptides, sampled before COVID-19 vaccination. The receptor set was obtained from a human donor who received a COVID-19 vaccine. CDR3s include the opening cysteine and the closing phenylalanine or tryptophan. The D gene is left open where the match is weak. A row's size may be missing; if present it is once, few, many or a size class.

CDR3aa	CDR3nt	d_gene	v_gene	j_gene	abundance	len
CASSPLGTYQGNTEAFF	TGTGCCAGCTCACCATTGGGCACTTATCAGGGGAACACTGAAGCTTTCTTT	.	TRBV18	TRBJ1-1	.	17
CASSPEGGANGYTF	TGTGCCAGCAGTCCTGAGGGGGGCGCGAATGGCTACACCTTC	.	TRBV6-4	TRBJ1-2	.	14
CASSLGVDDRGRRNIQYF	TGTGCCAGCAGCTTAGGGGTGGACGACAGGGGGCGGAGAAACATTCAGTACTTC	TRBD1	TRBV7-2	TRBJ2-4	.	18
CASSPIQGGIYNEQFF	TGTGCCAGCAGCCCCATACAGGGGGGAATATACAATGAGCAGTTCTTC	TRBD1	TRBV5-8	TRBJ2-1	.	16
CSGGGDRLNTGELFF	TGCAGCGGTGGGGGGGACCGTTTGAACACCGGGGAGCTGTTTTTT	TRBD2	TRBV29-1	TRBJ2-2	.	15
CASSVGSGRARSSYNEQFF	TGTGCCAGCAGCGTAGGTAGCGGGAGGGCCCGGAGCTCCTACAATGAGCAGTTCTTC	TRBD2	TRBV9	TRBJ2-1	.	19
CAWRTKGARGYTF	TGTGCCTGGAGAACGAAGGGGGCTCGCGGCTACACCTTC	TRBD1	TRBV30	TRBJ1-2	.	13
CASSLDQLMGEQYF	TGTGCCAGCAGCTTAGATCAGTTAATGGGCGAGCAGTACTTC	.	TRBV7-2	TRBJ2-7	few	14
CASSLVGRELFF	TGTGCCAGCAGTTTAGTGGGCCGGGAGCTGTTTTTT	.	TRBV12-3/TRBV12-4	TRBJ2-2	.	12
CASTVGGGELFF	TGTGCCAGCACCGTGGGGGGCGGGGAGCTGTTTTTT	.	TRBV11-3	TRBJ2-2	.	12
CASSWTGDSYEQYF	TGTGCCAGCTCCTGGACAGGGGACTCCTACGAGCAGTACTTC	TRBD1	TRBV18	TRBJ2-7	.	14
CASSEWRGRNEQFF	TGTGCCAGCAGTGAATGGCGGGGGCGAAATGAGCAGTTCTTC	.	TRBV6-1	TRBJ2-1	.	14
CASSPRTGAVSEAFF	TGTGCCAGCAGCCCGAGGACAGGCGCAGTAAGTGAAGCTTTCTTT	TRBD1	TRBV7-2	TRBJ1-1	.	15
CASSPTGIGLQETQYF	TGCGCCAGCAGCCCGACAGGTATAGGCCTTCAAGAGACCCAGTACTTC	.	TRBV4-1	TRBJ2-5	.	16
CASSVRDSGPLHF	TGTGCCAGCAGCGTTCGGGACAGCGGACCCCTCCACTTT	TRBD1	TRBV9	TRBJ1-6	few	13
CASTPIQGAHTDTQYF	TGTGCCAGCACCCCCATACAGGGGGCGCACACAGATACGCAGTATTTT	TRBD1	TRBV11-2	TRBJ2-3	.	16
CASSPGGAGNTIYF	TGTGCCAGCAGCCCAGGGGGCGCGGGAAACACCATATATTTT	TRBD1	TRBV28	TRBJ1-3	.	14
CASSLGQRAYNEQFF	TGCGCCAGCAGCTTGGGACAGCGGGCCTACAATGAGCAGTTCTTC	.	TRBV5-1	TRBJ2-1	.	15
CASSLGQGSGEQYF	TGTGCCAGCAGCCTGGGACAGGGCTCGGGGGAGCAGTACTTC	TRBD1	TRBV9	TRBJ2-7	.	14
CASSTRRDGHNEQFF	TGTGCCAGCAGTACCAGGCGGGATGGGCACAATGAGCAGTTCTTC	.	TRBV27	TRBJ2-1	.	15
CASSLREIYNEQFF	TGCGCCAGCAGCTTGCGGGAGATCTACAATGAGCAGTTCTTC	.	TRBV5-1	TRBJ2-1	.	14
CASSKPWGQQETQYF	TGTGCCAGCAGCAAACCCTGGGGACAGCAAGAGACCCAGTACTTC	TRBD1	TRBV5-8	TRBJ2-5	once	15
CASSLDRGSNIQYF	TGTGCCAGCAGCCTCGACAGGGGAAGTAACATTCAGTACTTC	TRBD1	TRBV7-2	TRBJ2-4	.	14
CASSLGLGNNQPQHF	TGTGCCAGCAGTTTGGGCCTGGGAAACAATCAGCCCCAGCATTTT	.	TRBV27	TRBJ1-5	.	15
CASRVAGEQFF	TGTGCCAGCAGGGTAGCCGGAGAGCAGTTCTTC	.	TRBV6-5	TRBJ2-1	.	11
CASSFAGGPYEQYF	TGTGCCAGCAGTTTCGCGGGAGGTCCCTACGAGCAGTACTTC	TRBD2	TRBV28	TRBJ2-7	.	14
CASSPTGGGANVLTF	TGTGCCAGCAGCCCCACGGGGGGAGGGGCCAACGTCCTGACTTTC	TRBD2	TRBV14	TRBJ2-6	.	15
CASSPTGSYGYTF	TGTGCCAGCAGCCCGACAGGGAGCTATGGCTACACCTTC	TRBD1	TRBV14	TRBJ1-2	.	13
CASSQDLGRANEKLFF	TGCGCCAGCAGCCAAGATCTAGGTAGGGCTAATGAAAAACTGTTTTTT	.	TRBV4-1	TRBJ1-4	.	16
CASSLFGTGGTDTQYF	TGCGCCAGCAGCTTGTTCGGTACAGGGGGCACAGATACGCAGTATTTT	TRBD1	TRBV5-1	TRBJ2-3	few	16
CASRPEGHICNQPQHF	TGTGCCAGCAGACCCGAGGGACATATCTGCAATCAGCCCCAGCATTTT	.	TRBV21-1	TRBJ1-5	.	16
CASSEITTSRETQYF	TGTGCCAGCAGTGAAATTACGACTAGTCGAGAGACCCAGTACTTC	.	TRBV6-1	TRBJ2-5	few	15